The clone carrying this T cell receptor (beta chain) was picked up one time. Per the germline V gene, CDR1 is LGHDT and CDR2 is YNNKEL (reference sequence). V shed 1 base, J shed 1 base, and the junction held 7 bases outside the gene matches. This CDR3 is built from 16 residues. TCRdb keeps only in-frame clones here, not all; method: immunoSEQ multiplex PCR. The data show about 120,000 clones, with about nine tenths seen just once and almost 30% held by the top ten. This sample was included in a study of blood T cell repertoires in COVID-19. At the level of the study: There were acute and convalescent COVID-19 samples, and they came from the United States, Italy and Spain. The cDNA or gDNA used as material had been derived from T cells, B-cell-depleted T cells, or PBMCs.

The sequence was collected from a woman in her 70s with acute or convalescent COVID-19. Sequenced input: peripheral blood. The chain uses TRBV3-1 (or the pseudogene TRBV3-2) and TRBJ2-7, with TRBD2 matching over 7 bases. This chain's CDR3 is CASSQAGGRSSYEQYF. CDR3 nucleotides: TGTGCCAGCAGCCAAGCGGGGGGAAGGTCGTCCTACGAGCAGTACTTC.